This T cell receptor (beta chain) was retrieved from a study of T cells in Graves' hyperthyroidism and ophthalmopathy. Study information: At initial diagnosis, before any treatment had begun, peripheral blood was obtained.

Patients were aged 18 to 65, had disease duration under 2 months, and had newly diagnosed hyperthyroidism. In its sample, this clonotype was seen many times. There were TCR beta CDR3 regions amplified from RNA transcripts. First-round RT-PCR of the TCR CDR3 relied on the HTBI primer set. TCRdb re-analysed the multiplex PCR reads in MiXCR, keeping a single row per CDR3 protein. The repertoire has 300,000 to 500,000 distinct CDR3 sequences, 15% of them found once; the top ten carry roughly 33%. Germline lookup yields CDR1 SGHTA and CDR2 FQGNSA. The CDR3 has 18 residues. With 6 bases clipped from V and 5 bases from J, the junction kept 19 bases outside the gene matches.

The source material was blood. This rearrangement joins TRBV7-2 to TRBJ2-1; 7 bases align to TRBD2. The TCR comes from a woman in her twenties or thirties with Graves' hyperthyroidism. CDR3 in amino acids: CASSFSGVGGRVHNEQFF. As DNA, the CDR3 is TGTGCCAGCAGTTTTAGCGGCGTAGGTGGGAGGGTCCACAATGAGCAGTTCTTC.